These T cell receptor beta chains were read from a single sample in a study of brain T cells in children with intractable seizures. Generated by immunoSEQ multiplex PCR, the TCRdb table keeps only in-frame clones and is missing some. The sample comprises fewer than 85,000 clones, about 93% of which are singletons, and less than 2% rests with the top ten. The sequenced sample was peripheral blood, obtained at surgery. Receptor source: a boy younger than two with tuberous sclerosis and intractable seizures. The conserved cysteine and the conserved F or W are not part of the CDR3 here. Fields, in order: CDR3 protein, J gene, V gene, CDR3 length, D gene. D genes are given only for firm matches.

CDR3aa: ASSLNSGFTLH; j_gene: TRBJ1-6; v_gene: TRBV12-3/TRBV12-4; len: 11; d_gene: -
CDR3aa: AISGGGQVRSNEQY; j_gene: TRBJ2-7; v_gene: TRBV10-3; len: 14; d_gene: -
CDR3aa: ASSQEDSTDTEAF; j_gene: TRBJ1-1; v_gene: TRBV4-2; len: 13; d_gene: -
CDR3aa: ASSVKEGTTGANVLT; j_gene: TRBJ2-6; v_gene: TRBV9; len: 15; d_gene: -
CDR3aa: ASSPTTKREQY; j_gene: TRBJ2-7; v_gene: TRBV13; len: 11; d_gene: -
CDR3aa: ASGLVPPRTGGDYGYT; j_gene: TRBJ1-2; v_gene: TRBV12-5; len: 16; d_gene: TRBD1
CDR3aa: ATSAQITRRGRDYEQY; j_gene: TRBJ2-7; v_gene: TRBV24-1; len: 16; d_gene: -
CDR3aa: ATSEWTQGTTDTQY; j_gene: TRBJ2-3; v_gene: TRBV24-1; len: 14; d_gene: -
CDR3aa: ASSIGSPYSPLH; j_gene: TRBJ1-6; v_gene: TRBV19; len: 12; d_gene: -
CDR3aa: ASSAELAGGTDTQY; j_gene: TRBJ2-3; v_gene: TRBV5-4; len: 14; d_gene: TRBD2
CDR3aa: ASSQVPPTGNTIY; j_gene: TRBJ1-3; v_gene: TRBV4-1; len: 13; d_gene: -
CDR3aa: ASSTGWGAMYEQY; j_gene: TRBJ2-7; v_gene: TRBV19; len: 13; d_gene: -
CDR3aa: ASSYGGTGANVLT; j_gene: TRBJ2-6; v_gene: TRBV6-5; len: 13; d_gene: -
CDR3aa: ASSFGTSADTQY; j_gene: TRBJ2-3; v_gene: TRBV5-1; len: 12; d_gene: TRBD2
CDR3aa: ASSQDRSNEKLF; j_gene: TRBJ1-4; v_gene: TRBV5-4; len: 12; d_gene: TRBD1
CDR3aa: ASSFWGETQY; j_gene: TRBJ2-5; v_gene: TRBV12-3/TRBV12-4; len: 10; d_gene: -
CDR3aa: ASSVGVLGILF; j_gene: TRBJ2-1; v_gene: TRBV9; len: 11; d_gene: -
CDR3aa: SASSQGETGTFYEQY; j_gene: TRBJ2-7; v_gene: TRBV20-1; len: 15; d_gene: -
CDR3aa: ASSKSASGSREQY; j_gene: TRBJ2-7; v_gene: TRBV21-1; len: 13; d_gene: -
CDR3aa: ASSIVSAVQNSPLH; j_gene: TRBJ1-6; v_gene: TRBV19; len: 14; d_gene: -
CDR3aa: ASSLGLGTEAF; j_gene: TRBJ1-1; v_gene: TRBV5-6; len: 11; d_gene: -
CDR3aa: ASGLVFVVETTSDTEAF; j_gene: TRBJ1-1; v_gene: TRBV12-5; len: 17; d_gene: -
CDR3aa: ASSSRYEQY; j_gene: TRBJ2-7; v_gene: TRBV5-1; len: 9; d_gene: -
CDR3aa: SAAQGPNQPQH; j_gene: TRBJ1-5; v_gene: TRBV29-1; len: 11; d_gene: -
CDR3aa: ASSYGSDQPQH; j_gene: TRBJ1-5; v_gene: TRBV6-5; len: 11; d_gene: -
CDR3aa: ATSDNGYT; j_gene: TRBJ1-2; v_gene: TRBV24-1; len: 8; d_gene: -
CDR3aa: ASSFYLTGTGPDEQF; j_gene: TRBJ2-1; v_gene: TRBV5-1; len: 15; d_gene: TRBD1
CDR3aa: AWSAGGGYT; j_gene: TRBJ1-2; v_gene: TRBV30; len: 9; d_gene: -
CDR3aa: ASASGTGFGQY; j_gene: TRBJ2-7; v_gene: TRBV6-5; len: 11; d_gene: TRBD1
CDR3aa: ASGLVPGLRVVDTEAF; j_gene: TRBJ1-1; v_gene: TRBV12-5; len: 16; d_gene: -
CDR3aa: SASNSGSSTDTQY; j_gene: TRBJ2-3; v_gene: TRBV20-1; len: 13; d_gene: TRBD2
CDR3aa: SAGDYEQY; j_gene: TRBJ2-7; v_gene: TRBV29-1; len: 8; d_gene: -
CDR3aa: ASSLGRGRTGELF; j_gene: TRBJ2-2; v_gene: TRBV5-1; len: 13; d_gene: -
CDR3aa: ASSLGFQPQH; j_gene: TRBJ1-5; v_gene: TRBV12-3/TRBV12-4; len: 10; d_gene: -
CDR3aa: ASSYNRGQGGSGANVLT; j_gene: TRBJ2-6; v_gene: TRBV6-2/TRBV6-3; len: 17; d_gene: TRBD1
CDR3aa: ARGTQSGANVLT; j_gene: TRBJ2-6; v_gene: TRBV2; len: 12; d_gene: -
CDR3aa: ASLDGGATDTQY; j_gene: TRBJ2-3; v_gene: TRBV6-5; len: 12; d_gene: -
CDR3aa: ASILGGRSNTEAF; j_gene: TRBJ1-1; v_gene: TRBV19; len: 13; d_gene: -
CDR3aa: ASSQAGSGTGGGYT; j_gene: TRBJ1-2; v_gene: TRBV28; len: 14; d_gene: TRBD1
CDR3aa: ASSSGAFNYGYT; j_gene: TRBJ1-2; v_gene: TRBV13; len: 12; d_gene: -
CDR3aa: ASSLAYSKYGYT; j_gene: TRBJ1-2; v_gene: TRBV7-9; len: 12; d_gene: -
CDR3aa: ASSLKTSGGAYEQY; j_gene: TRBJ2-7; v_gene: TRBV11-2; len: 14; d_gene: TRBD2
CDR3aa: ASSFPPLAYEQY; j_gene: TRBJ2-7; v_gene: TRBV7-9; len: 12; d_gene: -
CDR3aa: ASSPFIQTDMNTEAF; j_gene: TRBJ1-1; v_gene: TRBV18; len: 15; d_gene: -
CDR3aa: ASSPLTSYNEQF; j_gene: TRBJ2-1; v_gene: TRBV7-6; len: 12; d_gene: -
CDR3aa: ASSPTDSYNYGYT; j_gene: TRBJ1-2; v_gene: TRBV4-1; len: 13; d_gene: -
CDR3aa: ASQLDRRTEAF; j_gene: TRBJ1-1; v_gene: TRBV2; len: 11; d_gene: -
CDR3aa: AISVFRLAGSYNEQF; j_gene: TRBJ2-1; v_gene: TRBV10-3; len: 15; d_gene: TRBD2
CDR3aa: ASSPGTGGVLRNQPQH; j_gene: TRBJ1-5; v_gene: TRBV5-1; len: 16; d_gene: TRBD1
CDR3aa: ASSPTGGQSEAF; j_gene: TRBJ1-1; v_gene: TRBV4-1; len: 12; d_gene: -
CDR3aa: ASSISGALTDTQY; j_gene: TRBJ2-3; v_gene: TRBV28; len: 13; d_gene: TRBD2
CDR3aa: SGVAGVQETQY; j_gene: TRBJ2-5; v_gene: TRBV29-1; len: 11; d_gene: TRBD2
CDR3aa: SANRGEIFPYNEQF; j_gene: TRBJ2-1; v_gene: TRBV29-1; len: 14; d_gene: -
CDR3aa: ASASLGGSTDTQY; j_gene: TRBJ2-3; v_gene: TRBV2; len: 13; d_gene: -